This T cell receptor beta chain came from a study of T cells in Graves' hyperthyroidism and ophthalmopathy. This clonotype was counted many times. RNA transcripts served as the template for amplifying TCR beta CDR3 regions. Carried out on the TCR CDR3, a first-round RT-PCR used the HTBI primer set. TCRdb itself ran the multiplex PCR reads through MiXCR, one entry per CDR3 protein. The table records about 690,000 distinct CDR3 sequences, 17% of them present only once. The CDR3 sequence is 15 residues long. The germline V gene encodes CDR1 LGHNA and CDR2 YNFKEQ. Trimming at V came to 0 bases and at J to 7 bases, leaving 6 bases not matched to a gene.

The rearrangement joins TRBV4-2 to TRBJ2-1; 7 bases line up with TRBD2. The TCR was taken from a man over 45 with Graves' hyperthyroidism. Input material: blood. The CDR3 DNA follows: TGTGCCAGCAGCCAAGATCTAGTGCGGGGGAATGAGCAGTTCTTC. Residues: CASSQDLVRGNEQFF.